This T cell receptor (beta chain) was observed in a study of blood T cell repertoires in COVID-19. In the study overall: Sources were T cells, B-cell-depleted T cells, or PBMCs; the material itself was cDNA or gDNA.

Germline CDR1 is SGHNT and CDR2 is YYREEE (reference sequence). V gave up 1 base and J gave up 3 bases, with 14 bases separating them. The CDR3 has 15 amino acids. Source study methods: Amplified reference gene primers provided the basis for estimating nucleated cell counts. TCRdb keeps only in-frame clones here, not all; method: immunoSEQ multiplex PCR. That table is the source of V, J and clone size, and D and trimming were worked out from the DNA. The sample lists 230,000 or so clones, roughly 80% seen once, with 5.1% in the top ten. V is TRBV5-4 and J is TRBJ2-7; the D gene is possibly TRBD1 (6 bases). The sequenced sample consisted of peripheral blood. The clonotype was recovered from a human donor in a cohort sampled during active COVID-19. For the CDR3, the DNA is TGTGCCAGCAGCTTGCTAGGGGGAGTGGGCTACGAGCAGTACTTC. Protein product: CASSLLGGVGYEQYF.